Presented here are 4 T cell receptor beta chains from one specimen sequenced in a study of T cell responses to AZD1222 COVID-19 vaccine. The data were produced by immunoSEQ multiplex PCR, yet TCRdb's version contains in-frame clones alone and is incomplete. The sample includes about 110,000 clones, roughly nine tenths seen only once; the top ten take around 7%. The sequences come from peripheral blood, collected on day 0 of AZD1222 vaccination. These receptors originate from an adult in good health.

J is TRBJ1-3 and V is TRBV6-1; D not certain. The germline V gene encodes CDR1 MNHNS and CDR2 SASEGT. V was trimmed by 2 bases and J by 4 bases, leaving 12 bases between them. The CDR3 is 15 amino acids. The CDR3 here is CASSERPLSGNTIYF. CDR3 DNA sequence: TGTGCCAGCAGTGAACGGCCCCTCTCGGGAAACACCATATATTTT.

The chain has TRBV19 and TRBJ2-3, with D possibly matching TRBD2 (6 bases). The CDR3 is made up of 14 amino acids. Germline V gene data show CDR1 as LNHDA and CDR2 as SQIVND (reference sequence). With 5 bases removed from V and 2 bases from J, the gap between germline ends came to 11 bases. In DNA, the CDR3 is TGTGCCAGTAGTTTGGGGGGATTCACAGATACGCAGTATTTT. This translates into CASSLGGFTDTQYF.

This clone was detected a few times. The chain combines TRBV9 with TRBJ2-2; 8 bases align to TRBD1. The junction had 7 bases not matched to a gene; V was cut back by 3 bases and J by 3 bases. CDR1 is SGDLS and CDR2 is YYNGEE in the germline V gene. CDR3 length: 16 amino acids. CDR3 residues: CASSARTGQDTGELFF. The CDR3 coding sequence is TGTGCCAGCAGCGCCCGGACAGGGCAGGACACCGGGGAGCTGTTTTTT.

V usage is TRBV2 and J usage is TRBJ2-7; D uncertain. This CDR3 contains 15 residues. CDR1 and CDR2 from the germline V gene are SNHLY and FYNNEI. V lost 6 bases to trimming and J lost 5 bases, with 20 bases between them. CDR3 sequence: CASSAMRGDLNEQYF. CDR3 nucleotides: TGTGCCAGCAGCGCCATGAGAGGTGATCTTAACGAGCAGTACTTC.